A selection of T cell receptor beta chains follows, all from one sample in a study of blood T cell repertoires in COVID-19. The repertoire was sequenced with immunoSEQ multiplex PCR; TCRdb's copy has only in-frame clones and lacks some. The sample lists 200,000 to 250,000 clones, 80% occurring once. Sequenced input: PBMCs or T cells enriched from blood (not recorded which). The receptor set was obtained from a man under 40 with acute COVID-19. The CDR3 runs from the conserved cysteine through the conserved F or W. Each record gives: D gene, clone size, CDR3 length, V gene, J gene, CDR3 protein, CDR3 DNA. A D gene is named only where the DNA matches it firmly. Part of the rows lack a size; the others show once, few, many or a class for expanded clones.

TRBD2	-	18	TRBV5-1	TRBJ2-1	CASSLGGTSGGTYNEQFF	TGCGCCAGCAGCTTGGGAGGGACTAGCGGGGGGACCTACAATGAGCAGTTCTTC
TRBD2	-	14	TRBV5-1	TRBJ2-7	CASSAGPGGQEQYF	TGCGCCAGCAGCGCGGGACCGGGGGGTCAAGAGCAGTACTTC
TRBD2	-	15	TRBV9	TRBJ2-3	CASSAAGTRGDTQYF	TGTGCCAGCAGCGCCGCCGGGACTAGAGGAGATACGCAGTATTTT
TRBD1	-	12	TRBV30	TRBJ2-1	CAWGTGNNEQFF	TGTGCCTGGGGGACAGGCAACAATGAGCAGTTCTTC
-	-	14	TRBV19	TRBJ1-1	CASQLEGAPTEAFF	TGTGCCAGTCAATTGGAAGGGGCGCCAACTGAAGCTTTCTTT
TRBD2	once	13	TRBV6-5	TRBJ2-2	CASLAGVTGELFF	TGTGCCAGCCTAGCGGGGGTCACCGGGGAGCTGTTTTTT
-	-	15	TRBV6-2/TRBV6-3	TRBJ2-3	CASSYSLGGLDTQYF	TGTGCCAGCAGTTACTCGCTGGGGGGTTTAGATACGCAGTATTTT
-	-	13	TRBV12-3/TRBV12-4	TRBJ1-5	CASSLRTNQPQHF	TGTGCCAGCAGTTTACGGACAAATCAGCCCCAGCATTTT
TRBD2	-	18	TRBV3-1/TRBV3-2	TRBJ2-2	CASSQVGLAGGNTGELFF	TGTGCCAGCAGCCAAGTCGGACTAGCGGGGGGGAACACCGGGGAGCTGTTTTTT
-	-	13	TRBV2	TRBJ2-7	CASSPGLGGEQYF	TGTGCCAGCAGCCCGGGACTGGGCGGCGAGCAGTACTTC
TRBD1	-	13	TRBV7-6	TRBJ2-7	CASSLGQGREQYF	TGTGCCAGCAGCTTAGGACAGGGGCGCGAGCAGTACTTC
-	-	16	TRBV5-5	TRBJ2-7	CASSLNPLAVIYEQYF	TGTGCCAGCAGCTTAAATCCCTTAGCGGTCATCTACGAGCAGTACTTC
TRBD1	-	15	TRBV7-9	TRBJ1-4	CASSFDGTGGEKLFF	TGTGCCAGCAGCTTCGACGGGACAGGAGGGGAAAAACTGTTTTTT
-	-	15	TRBV25-1	TRBJ1-4	CASSEYGGSNEKLFF	TGTGCCAGCAGTGAATACGGGGGTTCTAATGAAAAACTGTTTTTT
TRBD1	-	14	TRBV2	TRBJ1-4	CASKFGTGAEKLFF	TGTGCCAGCAAGTTTGGGACAGGCGCTGAAAAACTGTTTTTT
TRBD1	-	13	TRBV6-5	TRBJ1-2	CASSSWTGEGYTF	TGTGCCAGCAGTTCATGGACAGGGGAGGGCTACACCTTC
-	-	12	TRBV10-2	TRBJ2-3	CASSASTDTQYF	TGCGCCAGCAGTGCTAGCACAGATACGCAGTATTTT
-	few	13	TRBV23-1	TRBJ1-1	CASSPGGNTEAFF	TGCGCCAGCAGTCCCGGCGGGAACACTGAAGCTTTCTTT
-	-	13	TRBV10-3	TRBJ2-3	CAIMGTYTDTQYF	TGTGCCATCATGGGGACATACACAGATACGCAGTATTTT
-	once	17	TRBV3-1/TRBV3-2	TRBJ1-1	CASSQDGQVGTYTEAFF	TGTGCCAGCAGCCAAGATGGTCAGGTCGGTACATACACTGAAGCTTTCTTT
-	-	13	TRBV10-1	TRBJ1-1	CASSDGLNTEAFF	TGCGCCAGCAGTGACGGGTTGAACACTGAAGCTTTCTTT
TRBD1	-	18	TRBV5-1	TRBJ1-6	CASSSGQGMGLKHSPLHF	TGCGCCAGCAGCTCGGGACAGGGGATGGGGCTTAAACATTCACCCCTCCACTTT
TRBD1	-	14	TRBV7-6	TRBJ1-5	CASSSGQGDQPQHF	TGTGCCAGCAGCTCCGGACAGGGAGATCAGCCCCAGCATTTT
TRBD1	-	17	TRBV28	TRBJ1-5	CASSLGQGRGSNQPQHF	TGTGCCAGCAGTTTAGGACAGGGTAGGGGAAGCAATCAGCCCCAGCATTTT
TRBD1	-	15	TRBV4-2	TRBJ2-7	CASSQPGQGKNEQYF	TGTGCCAGCAGCCAGCCGGGACAGGGGAAGAACGAGCAGTACTTC
-	-	14	TRBV30	TRBJ1-2	CAWSYGRGSSGYTF	TGTGCCTGGAGTTACGGAAGGGGTTCGAGCGGCTACACCTTC
TRBD2	few	16	TRBV28	TRBJ2-7	CASISAGLAGGSEQYF	TGTGCCAGCATCTCGGCGGGACTAGCGGGGGGGTCCGAGCAGTACTTC
TRBD1	-	15	TRBV18	TRBJ2-7	CASSPPGQGRYEQYF	TGTGCCAGCTCACCACCGGGACAGGGAAGATACGAGCAGTACTTC